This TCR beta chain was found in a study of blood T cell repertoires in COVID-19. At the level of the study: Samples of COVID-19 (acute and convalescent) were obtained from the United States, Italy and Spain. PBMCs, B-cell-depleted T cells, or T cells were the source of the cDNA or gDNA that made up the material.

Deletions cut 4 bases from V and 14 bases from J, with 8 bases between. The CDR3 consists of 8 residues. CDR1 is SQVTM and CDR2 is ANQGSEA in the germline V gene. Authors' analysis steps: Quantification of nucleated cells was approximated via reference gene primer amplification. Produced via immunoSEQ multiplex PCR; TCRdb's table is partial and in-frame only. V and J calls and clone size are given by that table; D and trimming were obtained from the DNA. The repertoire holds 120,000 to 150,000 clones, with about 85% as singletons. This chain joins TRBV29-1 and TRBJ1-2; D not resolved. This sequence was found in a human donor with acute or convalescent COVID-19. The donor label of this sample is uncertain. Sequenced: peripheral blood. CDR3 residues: CSVGVYTF. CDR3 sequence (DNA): TGCAGCGTTGGAGTATATACCTTC.